This TCR beta chain was captured in a study of early T cells in non-severe SARS-CoV-2 infection. Study as a whole: Chains were unpaired, as sequencing was done on bulk RNA from unsorted whole blood. Findings and caveats of the study: VDJdb matching, biased toward anti-spike CD8 responses, missed private and CD4 specificities.

cDNA molecules, individually, were tagged with unique molecular identifiers. TCRdb reprocessed the 5' RACE reads via MiXCR and lists one record per CDR3 protein. The sample lists about 40,000 distinct CDR3 sequences, roughly 4.7% occurring once. There are 12 residues in the CDR3. V was clipped by 6 bases and J by 5 bases, with 10 bases between them. The germline gives CDR1 SGHNT, CDR2 YYREEE (reference sequence). This clonotype was counted at least ten times. The antigen is undetermined. This chain links TRBV5-4 with TRBJ2-3, with D unresolved. The source material was whole blood. The TCR originated in an adult who was a healthcare worker with PCR-confirmed SARS-CoV-2 infection or an uninfected control (not recorded which). DNA for the CDR3: TGTGCCAGCACCGACCGTGTAGATACGCAGTATTTT. As protein: CASTDRVDTQYF. Looking up the rest from reference TRBV5-4 and TRBJ2-3 gives the full variable domain: ETGVTQSPTHLIKTRGQQVTLRCSSQSGHNTVSWYQQALGQGPQFIFQYYREEENGRGNFPPRFSGLQFPNYSSELNVNALELDDSALYLCASTDRVDTQYFGPGTRLTVL.